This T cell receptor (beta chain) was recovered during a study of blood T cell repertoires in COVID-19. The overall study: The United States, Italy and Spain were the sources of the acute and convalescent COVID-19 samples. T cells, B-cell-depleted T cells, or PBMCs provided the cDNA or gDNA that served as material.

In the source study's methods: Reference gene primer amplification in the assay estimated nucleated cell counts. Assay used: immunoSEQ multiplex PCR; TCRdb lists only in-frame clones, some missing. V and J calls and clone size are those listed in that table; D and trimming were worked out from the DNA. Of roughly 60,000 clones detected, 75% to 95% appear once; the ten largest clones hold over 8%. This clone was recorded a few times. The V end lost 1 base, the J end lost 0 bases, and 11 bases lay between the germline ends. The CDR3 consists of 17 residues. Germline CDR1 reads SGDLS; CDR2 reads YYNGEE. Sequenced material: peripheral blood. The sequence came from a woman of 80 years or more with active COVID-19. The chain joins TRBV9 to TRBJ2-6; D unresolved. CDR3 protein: CASSVWSGRSGANVLTF. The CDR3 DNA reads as TGTGCCAGCAGCGTATGGTCAGGCCGCTCTGGGGCCAACGTCCTGACTTTC.